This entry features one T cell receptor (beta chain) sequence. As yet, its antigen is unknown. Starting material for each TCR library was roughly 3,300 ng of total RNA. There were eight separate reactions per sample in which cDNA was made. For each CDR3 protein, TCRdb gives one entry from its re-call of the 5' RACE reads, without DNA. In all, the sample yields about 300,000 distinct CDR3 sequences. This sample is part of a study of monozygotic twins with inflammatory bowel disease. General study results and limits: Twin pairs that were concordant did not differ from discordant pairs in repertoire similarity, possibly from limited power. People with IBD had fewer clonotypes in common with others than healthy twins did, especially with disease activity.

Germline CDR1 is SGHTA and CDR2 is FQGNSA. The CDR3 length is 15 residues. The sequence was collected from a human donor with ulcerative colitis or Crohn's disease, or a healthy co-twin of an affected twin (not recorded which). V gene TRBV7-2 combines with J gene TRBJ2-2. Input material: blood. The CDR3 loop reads CASSLALVGTGELFF.